This T cell receptor (beta chain) appears in the sequencing data of a study of glioma-infiltrating T cells. Whole-study results and caveats: Very few CDR3 sequences were shared between tissue and blood. Above-expected tissue-blood divergence occurred in all gliomas, most in low-grade ones.

Amplification of TCR alpha and beta CDR3 regions from RNA used iRepertoire nested multiplex PCR. Input was 100-400 ng of tissue mRNA or PBMC total RNA. MiXCR was run by TCRdb on the multiplex PCR reads, yielding one entry per CDR3 protein. Here the sample spans roughly 100,000 distinct CDR3 sequences, around 28% being singletons. For this clonotype: Its antigen is unidentified.

Unmatched junction bases numbered 5, after V lost 6 bases and J lost 0 bases. CDR3 length: 14 residues. Germline CDR1 reads SGHTA; CDR2 reads FQGNSA. This chain uses TRBV7-2 with TRBJ2-7; 7 bases are a match to TRBD1. Material for sequencing was glioma tissue, nonneoplastic brain tissue, or PBMCs (not recorded which). The receptor comes from a human donor with low-grade glioma or glioblastoma, undergoing nonglioma brain surgery, or in good health (not recorded which). The CDR3 spells CASRRGGASYEQYF. The DNA for the CDR3 is TGTGCCAGCAGGAGAGGGGGCGCCTCCTACGAGCAGTACTTC.